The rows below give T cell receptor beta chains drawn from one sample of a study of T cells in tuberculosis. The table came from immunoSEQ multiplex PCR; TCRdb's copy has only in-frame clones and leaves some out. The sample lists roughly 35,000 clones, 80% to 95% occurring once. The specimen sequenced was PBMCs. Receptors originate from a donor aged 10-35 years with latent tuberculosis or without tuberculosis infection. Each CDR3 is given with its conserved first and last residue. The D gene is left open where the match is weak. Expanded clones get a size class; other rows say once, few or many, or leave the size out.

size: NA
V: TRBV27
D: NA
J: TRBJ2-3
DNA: TGTGCCAGCAGTCCCTCCTATTCCACAGATACGCAGTATTTT
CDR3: CASSPSYSTDTQYF

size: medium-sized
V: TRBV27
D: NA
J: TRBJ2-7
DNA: TGTGCCAGCAGAGGAGGGGACGAGCAGTACTTC
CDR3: CASRGGDEQYF

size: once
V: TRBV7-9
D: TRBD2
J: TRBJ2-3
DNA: TGTGCCAGCAGCTCTGGAGCGGGAGTCACAGATACGCAGTATTTT
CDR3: CASSSGAGVTDTQYF

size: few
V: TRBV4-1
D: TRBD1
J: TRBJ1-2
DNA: TGCGCCAGCCAAAGGTACAGGGGCGAGCTTGATGGCTACACCTTC
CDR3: CASQRYRGELDGYTF

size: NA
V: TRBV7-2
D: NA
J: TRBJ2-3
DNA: TGTGCCAGCAGCCAGGCAGATACGCAGTATTTT
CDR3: CASSQADTQYF

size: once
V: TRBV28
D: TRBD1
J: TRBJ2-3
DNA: TGTGCCAGTGGGACAGGGACACCTAGCACAGATACGCAGTATTTT
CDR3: CASGTGTPSTDTQYF

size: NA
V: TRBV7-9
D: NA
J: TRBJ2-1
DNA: TGTGCCAGCAGCTTAGACCCTAGAAACAATGAGCAGTTCTTC
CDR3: CASSLDPRNNEQFF

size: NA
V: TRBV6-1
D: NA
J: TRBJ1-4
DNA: TGTGCCAGCAGTGAAAGAGTTGCAGAAAAACTGTTTTTT
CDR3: CASSERVAEKLFF

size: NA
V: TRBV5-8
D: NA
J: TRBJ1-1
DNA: TGTGCCAGCAGCCTCCTCTTCGGGCGGGATGTGTACACTGAAGCTTTCTTT
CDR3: CASSLLFGRDVYTEAFF

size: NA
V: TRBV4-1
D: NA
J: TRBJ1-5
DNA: TGCGCCAGCAGCCAGCCTGCGGGGCCCAATAGCAATCAGCCCCAGCATTTT
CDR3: CASSQPAGPNSNQPQHF

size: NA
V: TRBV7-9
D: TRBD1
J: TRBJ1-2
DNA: TGTGCCAGTCAGCGGGGACAGGGAGTGAGCGGCTACACCTTC
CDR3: CASQRGQGVSGYTF

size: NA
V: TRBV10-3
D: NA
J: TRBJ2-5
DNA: TGTGCCATCAGTGGAGGGAGAGAGACCCAGTACTTC
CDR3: CAISGGRETQYF

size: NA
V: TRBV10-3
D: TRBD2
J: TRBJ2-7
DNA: TGTGCCATCTCCGAGGGAGGGACTAGCGCGGGATACGAGCAGTACTTC
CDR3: CAISEGGTSAGYEQYF

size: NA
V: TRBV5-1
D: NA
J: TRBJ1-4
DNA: TGCGCCAGCAGCTCGCCAGGGCTAAATGAAAAACTGTTTTTT
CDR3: CASSSPGLNEKLFF

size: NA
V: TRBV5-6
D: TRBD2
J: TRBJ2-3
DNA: TGTGCCAGCAGCTTGGAGTTCGGGCTAGCGGGGGACACAGATACGCAGTATTTT
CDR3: CASSLEFGLAGDTDTQYF

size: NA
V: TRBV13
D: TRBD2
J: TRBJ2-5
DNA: TGTGCCAGCAGCCCTCGACTAGCGGGGGATCAAGAGACCCAGTACTTC
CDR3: CASSPRLAGDQETQYF

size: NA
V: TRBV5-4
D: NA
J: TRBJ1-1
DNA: TGTGCCAGCAGCTTCAGACGGGGTGGCACTGAAGCTTTCTTT
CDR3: CASSFRRGGTEAFF

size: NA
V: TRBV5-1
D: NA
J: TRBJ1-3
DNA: TGCGCCAGTTCCCCAGGGGTACTCGGAAACACCATATATTTT
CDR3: CASSPGVLGNTIYF

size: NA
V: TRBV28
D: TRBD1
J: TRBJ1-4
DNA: TGTGCCAGCAGTTGGGGACAGGGGCCGCAAGAAAAACTGTTTTTT
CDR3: CASSWGQGPQEKLFF

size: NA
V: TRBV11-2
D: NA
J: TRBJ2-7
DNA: TGTGCCAGCAGCTTAGATCCGGGCTCCTACGAGCAGTACTTC
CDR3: CASSLDPGSYEQYF

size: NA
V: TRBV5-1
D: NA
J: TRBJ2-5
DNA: TGCGCCAGCAGTTTGTCTGACAGCCAAGAGACCCAGTACTTC
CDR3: CASSLSDSQETQYF

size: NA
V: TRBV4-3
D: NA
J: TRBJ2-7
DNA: TGCGCCAGCAGCCAAGTGGCGGGGATGGTAGTCTACGAGCAGTACTTC
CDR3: CASSQVAGMVVYEQYF

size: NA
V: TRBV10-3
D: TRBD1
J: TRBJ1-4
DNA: TGTGCCATCAAGGGGACAGGTCAAGAAAAACTGTTTTTT
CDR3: CAIKGTGQEKLFF

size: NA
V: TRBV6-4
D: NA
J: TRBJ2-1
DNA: TGTGCCAGCAGTGAAATGGCGGAATACAATGAGCAGTTCTTC
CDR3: CASSEMAEYNEQFF

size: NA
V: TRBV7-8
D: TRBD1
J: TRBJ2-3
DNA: TGTGCCAGCAGCTTAACAGGGGAGCCTTCTTACCCAGATACGCAGTATTTT
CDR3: CASSLTGEPSYPDTQYF

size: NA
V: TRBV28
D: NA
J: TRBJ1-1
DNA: TGTGCCAGCAGTCTAAGGGGCCCGTCTAAAGCTTTCTTT
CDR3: CASSLRGPSKAFF

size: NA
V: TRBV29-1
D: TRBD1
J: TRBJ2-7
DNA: TGCAGCGTTGAGAACAGGGGGTACGAGCAGTACTTC
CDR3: CSVENRGYEQYF

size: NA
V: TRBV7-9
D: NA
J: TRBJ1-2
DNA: TGTGCCAGCAGCTCCGTGCAGGGCGACCCCAACTATGGCTACACCTTC
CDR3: CASSSVQGDPNYGYTF

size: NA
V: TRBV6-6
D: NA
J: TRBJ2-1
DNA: TGTGCCAGCAGTTACTCGGACAACTACAATGAGCAGTTCTTC
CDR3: CASSYSDNYNEQFF

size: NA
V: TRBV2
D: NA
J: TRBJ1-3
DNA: TGTGCCAGCAGTGGACAGGCATCCTCTGGAAACACCATATATTTT
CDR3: CASSGQASSGNTIYF

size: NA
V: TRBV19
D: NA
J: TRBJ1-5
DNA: TGTGCCAGTAGTATAGTTGGGGGAGGACAGCCCCAGCATTTT
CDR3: CASSIVGGGQPQHF

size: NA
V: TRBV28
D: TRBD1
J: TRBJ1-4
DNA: TGTGCCAGCAGTCCGGGACAGGGGCCTAATGAAAAACTGTTTTTT
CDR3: CASSPGQGPNEKLFF

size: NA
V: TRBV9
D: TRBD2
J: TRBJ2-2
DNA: TGTGCCAGCAGCGCGTCCGGGACTAGCGTCGACACCGGGGAGCTGTTTTTT
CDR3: CASSASGTSVDTGELFF

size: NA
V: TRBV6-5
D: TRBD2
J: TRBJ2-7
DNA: TGTGCCAGCAGTTACTCAGGTAGCGGGACCCTCTACGAGCAGTACTTC
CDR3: CASSYSGSGTLYEQYF

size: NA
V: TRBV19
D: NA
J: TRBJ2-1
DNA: TGTGCCAGTAAAGGGGGAGGGCCCTCCTACAATGAGCAGTTCTTC
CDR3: CASKGGGPSYNEQFF

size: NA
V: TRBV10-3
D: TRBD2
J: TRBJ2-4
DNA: TGTGCCATCGGTATTAGCGGGAGTGGAAAAAACATTCAGTACTTC
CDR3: CAIGISGSGKNIQYF

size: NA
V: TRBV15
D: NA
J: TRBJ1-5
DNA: TGTGCCACCAGCAGAGCCCTCAGGGAAGGGCTCTTGAGTTGGCCCCAGCATTTT
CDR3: CATSRALREGLLSWPQHF

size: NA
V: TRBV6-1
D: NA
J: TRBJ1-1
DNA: TGTGCCAGCAGTGACACAGGGCAGAACACTGAAGCTTTCTTT
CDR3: CASSDTGQNTEAFF

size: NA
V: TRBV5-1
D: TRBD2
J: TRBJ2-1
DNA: TGCGCCAGCAGCTTATTAGGGACTACCCGTACTTTGTACAATGAGCAGTTCTTC
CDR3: CASSLLGTTRTLYNEQFF

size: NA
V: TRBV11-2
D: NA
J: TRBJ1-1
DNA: TGTGCCAGCAGCTTTGGGGGCCTGAACACTGAAGCTTTCTTT
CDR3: CASSFGGLNTEAFF

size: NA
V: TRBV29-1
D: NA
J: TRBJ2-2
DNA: TGCAGCGCGGGTTTCGGTGCCGGGGAGCTGTTTTTT
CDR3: CSAGFGAGELFF

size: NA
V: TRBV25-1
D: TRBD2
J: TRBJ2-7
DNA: TGTGCCAGCAGTGCTGTAGGGAGGGGATTCGAGCAGTACTTC
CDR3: CASSAVGRGFEQYF

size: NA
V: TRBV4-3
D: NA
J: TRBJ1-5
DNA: TGCGCCAGCAGCCAACTCGGAGTCAATCAGCCCCAGCATTTT
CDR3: CASSQLGVNQPQHF

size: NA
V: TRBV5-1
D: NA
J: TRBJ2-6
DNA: TGCGCCAGCCAACAGGTTCTTGGGGCCAACGTCCTGACTTTC
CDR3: CASQQVLGANVLTF

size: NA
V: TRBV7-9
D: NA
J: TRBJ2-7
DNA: TGTGCCAGCAGTTTCACAGGGTCACCCGAGCAGTACTTC
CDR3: CASSFTGSPEQYF